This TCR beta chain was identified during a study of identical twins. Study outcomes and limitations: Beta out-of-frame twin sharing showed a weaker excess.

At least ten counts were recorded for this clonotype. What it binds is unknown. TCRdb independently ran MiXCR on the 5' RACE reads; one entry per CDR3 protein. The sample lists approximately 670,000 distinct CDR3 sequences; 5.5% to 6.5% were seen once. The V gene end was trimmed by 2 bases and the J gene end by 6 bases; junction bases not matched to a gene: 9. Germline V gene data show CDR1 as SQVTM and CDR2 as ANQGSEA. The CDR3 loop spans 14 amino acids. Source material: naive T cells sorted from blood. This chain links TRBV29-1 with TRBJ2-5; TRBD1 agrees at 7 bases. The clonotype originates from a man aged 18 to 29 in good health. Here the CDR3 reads CSVEHGTVGKTQYF. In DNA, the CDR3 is TGCAGCGTTGAACACGGGACAGTTGGAAAGACCCAGTACTTC.